One sample yielded the 31 T cell receptor beta chains listed below, sequenced in a study of cytomegalovirus exposure and HLA in healthy donors. The PCR made use of 60 Vbeta and 13 Jbeta primers. Here immunoSEQ multiplex PCR was the method, and the copy in TCRdb shows in-frame clones only, minus some. Among about 130,000 clones listed, around 85% were seen once. The source material was PBMCs. The source is a woman in her twenties or thirties in good health and CMV-seropositive.

The V gene is TRBV5-1, the J gene TRBJ2-5; D uncertain. V lost 1 base and J 1 base, leaving 8 bases between the germline ends. The CDR3 extends over 14 amino acids. Germline V gene lookup returns CDR1 SGHRS and CDR2 YFSETQ. This chain's CDR3 is CASSLLSPQETQYF. In nucleotides, the CDR3 is TGCGCCAGCAGCTTGCTGTCTCCCCAAGAGACCCAGTACTTC.

The chain carries TRBV7-6 and TRBJ2-5; a weak D match, TRBD1 (5 bases). The J call may be wrong; the DNA end is better matched by TRBJ2-7. Germline V CDR1 and CDR2: SGHVS, FNYEAQ. CDR3 size: 14 residues. CDR3 in DNA: TGTGCCAGCAGCTCCCAACAGGATTCCTACGAGCAGTACTTC. Translated, it gives CASSSQQDSYEQYF.

This chain links TRBV9 with TRBJ2-7, with a tentative D call TRBD2 (6 bases). The CDR3 extends over 13 amino acids. V lost 0 bases and J lost 5, with 9 bases in between. The V gene's germline CDR1 is SGDLS and CDR2 YYNGEE. As DNA, the CDR3 is TGTGCCAGCAGCGTAGCCGGGAGCAACGAGCAGTACTTC. It encodes CASSVAGSNEQYF.

Details on this clone: This CDR3 is also generated by other DNA sequences in the sample. The gene calls are TRBV5-1 and TRBJ2-3, with 7 bases identical to TRBD1. The CDR3 runs 14 residues. Per the germline V gene, CDR1 is SGHRS and CDR2 is YFSETQ. The J segment lost 1 base and the V segment lost 4 bases, leaving 3 bases of the junction unmatched. The CDR3 DNA follows: TGCGCCAGCAGCCCCGGACAGGGCACAGATACGCAGTATTTT. Translation gives CASSPGQGTDTQYF. The complete variable domain, with remaining parts taken from reference TRBV5-1 and TRBJ2-3, reads KAGVTQTPRYLIKTRGQQVTLSCSPISGHRSVSWYQQTPGQGLQFLFEYFSETQRNKGNFPGRFSGRQFSNSRSEMNVSTLELGDSALYLCASSPGQGTDTQYFGPGTRLTVL.

The chain combines TRBV5-6 with TRBJ2-1, with 8 bases that match TRBD1. The ends lost 2 bases at V and 10 bases at J; junction bases unmatched: 2. Per the germline V gene, CDR1 is SGHDT and CDR2 is YYEEEE. CDR3 length: 12 residues. This CDR3 reads CASSFGQGEQFF. DNA of the CDR3: TGTGCCAGCAGCTTTGGACAGGGAGAGCAGTTCTTC.

This clone was seen more than once but under ten times. This sequence joins TRBV7-9 and TRBJ1-6; D remains unclear. Germline CDR1 reads SEHNR; CDR2 reads FQNEAQ (reference sequence). The CDR3 runs 12 residues. Trimming took 2 bases from V and 12 from J, leaving 8 bases between them. The CDR3 bases are TGTGCCAGCAGCTTAAGTAGTGGACCCCTCCACTTT. Residues: CASSLSSGPLHF. The complete variable domain, with remaining parts taken from reference TRBV7-9 and TRBJ1-6, reads DTGVSQNPRHKITKRGQNVTFRCDPISEHNRLYWYRQTLGQGPEFLTYFQNEAQLEKSRLLSDRFSAERPKGSFSTLEIQRTEQGDSAMYLCASSLSSGPLHFGNGTRLTVT.

This clone showed up just a few times. V is TRBV10-3 and J is TRBJ1-1; 7 bases line up with TRBD1. The germline V gene has CDR1 ENHRY and CDR2 SYGVKD. The length of the CDR3 is 14 residues. V trimming: 10 bases; J trimming: 4 bases; junction bases outside the gene matches: 12. CDR3 sequence reads: CATSTDRVGTEAFF. The CDR3 DNA reads as TGTGCCACTTCAACTGACAGGGTGGGCACTGAAGCTTTCTTT.

This chain uses TRBV5-8 with TRBJ1-3; no firm D call. Trimming stripped 3 bases from V and 0 bases from J, with 13 bases between. This CDR3 has 16 residues. The germline gives CDR1 SGHTS, CDR2 YDEGEE. The CDR3 spells CASSWGGPTSGNTIYF. Written as DNA, the CDR3 is TGTGCCAGCAGCTGGGGAGGACCTACCTCTGGAAACACCATATATTTT.

This chain joins TRBV27 and TRBJ1-5, with 7 bases matching TRBD1. Germline V gene data show CDR1 as MNHEY and CDR2 as SMNVEV (reference sequence). The trim removed 8 bases at V and 3 bases at J, leaving 4 bases unmatched. The CDR3 loop spans 13 amino acids. CDR3: CASWGQYNQPQHF. The DNA of the CDR3 is TGTGCCAGCTGGGGACAGTACAATCAGCCCCAGCATTTT.

This rearrangement joins TRBV18 to TRBJ2-5; 8 bases align to TRBD1. Germline CDR1 reads KGHSH; CDR2 reads LQKENI. Trimming cost V 4 bases and J 2 bases; bases outside gene matches: 3. The CDR3 loop spans 14 amino acids. CDR3 residues: CASSQGTGQETQYF. CDR3 DNA: TGTGCCAGCTCACAGGGGACAGGACAAGAGACCCAGTACTTC.

The chain links TRBV2 to TRBJ1-2; TRBD1 is a possible D gene (6 bases). V lost 8 bases and J 0 bases, leaving 13 bases between the germline ends. Germline V CDR1 and CDR2: SNHLY, FYNNEI. This CDR3 is built from 14 residues. Here the CDR3 DNA reads TGTGCCAGCCTCAGGGGCCTACCTAACTATGGCTACACCTTC. Its translation is CASLRGLPNYGYTF.

CDR3 region: CASSTVNRMNQPQHF. The CDR3 DNA is TGTGCCAGTAGTACCGTCAACAGGATGAATCAGCCCCAGCATTTT. The chain has TRBV19 and TRBJ1-5; possible D gene TRBD1, 5 bases. Trimming cost V 4 bases and J 4 bases, with 14 bases left between them. Germline V gene lookup returns CDR1 LNHDA and CDR2 SQIVND (reference sequence). The CDR3 totals 15 residues.

This sequence joins TRBV7-8 and TRBJ1-1; 10 bases line up with TRBD1. The CDR3 loop spans 17 amino acids. From germline, CDR1 is SGHVS and CDR2 FQNEAQ. V lost 4 bases and J lost 4; bases outside the gene matches: 12. The CDR3 nucleotides read TGTGCCAGCAGCTCACCTCAGGGGACAGGGGTTAGCACTGAAGCTTTCTTT. This encodes CASSSPQGTGVSTEAFF.

This clone was counted once. The rearrangement joins TRBV28 to TRBJ2-7; D is ambiguous. There are 15 residues in the CDR3. Germline V CDR1 and CDR2: MDHEN, SYDVKM. V was shortened by 2 bases and J by 2 bases, with 13 bases between the two germline ends. CDR3 nucleotides: TGTGCCAGCAGTTTAGAGGTTGGCACAACCTACGAGCAGTACTTC. Amino acid sequence: CASSLEVGTTYEQYF.

The rearrangement uses TRBV5-1 and TRBJ2-3; D perhaps matches TRBD1 (6 bases). Germline lookup yields CDR1 SGHRS and CDR2 YFSETQ. The V end lost 3 bases, the J end lost 2 bases, and 16 bases lay between the germline ends. The CDR3 has 16 residues. The CDR3 region is CASSWGSRGDTDTQYF. The CDR3 DNA reads as TGCGCCAGCAGCTGGGGGTCCAGGGGTGACACAGATACGCAGTATTTT.

The V gene is TRBV19, the J gene TRBJ1-6; D is unclear. Germline CDR1 and CDR2: LNHDA and SQIVND (reference sequence). The CDR3 is 17 residues long. Between the trimmed V and J ends, which lost 5 bases and 5 bases, there was a span of 19 bases. In DNA form, the CDR3 reads TGTGCCAGTAGTCTTCCTCTCGGTACTCTGGATAATTCACCCCTCCACTTT. Residues: CASSLPLGTLDNSPLHF.

There are a few counts of this clone. This chain links TRBV15 with TRBJ2-1, with D tentatively TRBD1 (6 bases). Germline V gene sequence: CDR1 LNHNV, CDR2 YYDKDF (reference sequence). The CDR3 has 17 residues. Trimming pared 2 bases from V and 3 bases from J, leaving 17 bases between. CDR3 sequence reads: CATSRKRQAPDYNEQFF. CDR3 in DNA: TGTGCCACCAGCAGAAAAAGACAGGCCCCCGACTACAATGAGCAGTTCTTC.

This clone was seen a handful of times. The V and J genes are TRBV2 and TRBJ2-1, with TRBD2 identical over 9 bases. The CDR3 is 16 residues long. Germline-derived CDR1 and CDR2 are SNHLY and FYNNEI. J gave up 7 bases and V 5 bases, and 12 bases lay outside the gene matches. This CDR3 reads CASSLTGTSSENEQFF. CDR3 in DNA: TGTGCCAGCAGTCTAACTGGGACTAGCTCTGAGAATGAGCAGTTCTTC.

The CDR3, as DNA: TGTGCCAGCAGCCCTGGGGGGGGCAGTGGGTACGAGCAGTACTTC. Protein product: CASSPGGGSGYEQYF. This chain joins TRBV9 and TRBJ2-7; a weak D match, TRBD2 (7 bases). The CDR3 length is 15 residues. Germline V gene lookup returns CDR1 SGDLS and CDR2 YYNGEE. The V end lost 4 bases, the J end lost 4 bases, and 18 bases lay between the germline ends.

This clone was recorded once. V usage is TRBV5-1 and J usage is TRBJ2-3; 10 bases fit TRBD2. Germline CDR1 and CDR2: SGHRS and YFSETQ. After removal of 2 bases from V and 1 base from J, the junction contained 4 bases not matched to a gene. This CDR3 comprises 16 residues. The CDR3 coding sequence is TGCGCCAGCAGCTTTTTCAGCGGGGGGGGCACAGATACGCAGTATTTT. Protein sequence: CASSFFSGGGTDTQYF.

The rearrangement links TRBV21-1 to TRBJ1-5; the D call TRBD1 from the table was never checked on the DNA. TRBV21-1 is tagged as a pseudogene. The CDR3 runs 15 residues. The CDR3 bases are TGTGCCAGCAGCAGCCGACAGGGGGGCGATCAGCCCCAGCATTTT. Amino acids: CASSSRQGGDQPQHF.

The genes are TRBV11-2 and TRBJ2-1, with D possibly matching TRBD2 (6 bases). V lost 8 bases, J lost 4 bases, and 18 bases lay in between. The CDR3 totals 15 residues. CDR1 and CDR2 from the germline V gene are SGHAT and FQNNGV. The CDR3: CASAMGGTLYNEQFF. For the CDR3, the DNA is TGTGCCAGCGCCATGGGCGGGACCTTATACAATGAGCAGTTCTTC.

The chain recombines TRBV18 with TRBJ1-5; D may be TRBD1 (5 bases). V lost 8 bases and J lost 3, with 17 bases in between. The CDR3 totals 15 residues. The V gene's germline CDR1 is KGHSH and CDR2 LQKENI. CDR3 DNA: TGTGCCAGCAGCAAGGGGAGGCAGTACAATCAGCCCCAGCATTTT. This encodes CASSKGRQYNQPQHF. Full variable domain (rest looked up from reference TRBV18 and TRBJ1-5): NAGVMQNPRHLVRRRGQEARLRCSPMKGHSHVYWYRQLPEEGLKFMVYLQKENIIDESGMPKERFSAEFPKEGPSILRIQQVVRGDSAAYFCASSKGRQYNQPQHFGDGTRLSIL.

This rearrangement joins TRBV5-1 to TRBJ1-1; 8 bases line up with TRBD1. Unmatched junction bases numbered 4, after V lost 2 bases and J lost 4 bases. The V gene's germline CDR1 is SGHRS and CDR2 YFSETQ. The CDR3 spans 14 residues. The CDR3 is CASSFEQGVTEAFF. The CDR3, as DNA: TGCGCCAGCAGCTTTGAACAGGGGGTCACTGAAGCTTTCTTT. Full variable domain (missing parts from reference TRBV5-1 and TRBJ1-1): KAGVTQTPRYLIKTRGQQVTLSCSPISGHRSVSWYQQTPGQGLQFLFEYFSETQRNKGNFPGRFSGRQFSNSRSEMNVSTLELGDSALYLCASSFEQGVTEAFFGQGTRLTVV.

The chain employs TRBV30 and TRBJ1-5; 7 bases are shared with TRBD1. V lost 1 base to trimming and J lost 6 bases; unmatched junction nucleotides: 6. Per germline, CDR1 GTSNPN and CDR2 SVGIG (reference sequence). The length of the CDR3 is 14 residues. The CDR3 DNA is TGTGCCTGGAGTGGTACAGGGGCTGGTCAGCCCCAGCATTTT. Protein: CAWSGTGAGQPQHF.

This clone is a singleton in its sample. J is TRBJ2-3 and V is TRBV7-9, with 7 bases identical to TRBD1. J was trimmed by 2 bases and V by 5 bases; bases with no gene match: 13. Germline CDR1 SEHNR, CDR2 FQNEAQ (reference sequence). This CDR3 comprises 17 residues. CDR3 coding DNA: TGTGCCAGCAGCCCCCCCCGACAGGGACCCTTCACAGATACGCAGTATTTT. It is translated as CASSPPRQGPFTDTQYF.

The chain carries TRBV15 and TRBJ1-2, with D perhaps matching TRBD1 (5 bases). The CDR3 runs to 15 residues. Germline V lookup: CDR1 LNHNV, CDR2 YYDKDF (reference sequence). Trimming cost V 4 bases and J 5 bases, with 17 bases left between them. The DNA for the CDR3 is TGTGCCACCAGCACCTACCCCGACAGATGGTATGGCTACACCTTC. Translated, it gives CATSTYPDRWYGYTF.

The rearrangement joins TRBV9 to TRBJ2-5; possible D gene TRBD1, 5 bases. CDR3 length equals 14 residues. With 0 bases removed from V and 5 bases from J, the gap between germline ends came to 11 bases. Per the germline V gene, CDR1 is SGDLS and CDR2 is YYNGEE. In DNA, the CDR3 is TGTGCCAGCAGCGTAGGGTTAGGGGTTGAGACCCAGTACTTC. Amino acid sequence: CASSVGLGVETQYF.

The chain carries TRBV6-1 and TRBJ2-7; D unclear. Germline CDR1 is MNHNS and CDR2 is SASEGT. V was pared by 3 bases and J by 3 bases, with 3 bases between. This CDR3 is built from 11 residues. This CDR3 is CASSDLYEQYF. In nucleotides, the CDR3 is TGTGCCAGCAGTGACCTCTACGAGCAGTACTTC.

The chain carries TRBV6-1 and TRBJ1-1; D gene unclear. The CDR3 consists of 13 residues. Between the trimmed V and J ends, which lost 8 bases and 1 base, there was a span of 11 bases. Germline assignment: CDR1 MNHNS and CDR2 SASEGT. This chain's CDR3 is CASHFRGNTEAFF. Here the CDR3 DNA reads TGTGCCAGCCACTTCCGAGGGAACACTGAAGCTTTCTTT.

The rearrangement links TRBV5-4 to TRBJ2-3; 9 bases are shared with TRBD2. The trim removed 5 bases at V and 3 bases at J, leaving 7 bases unmatched. Germline V gene lookup returns CDR1 SGHNT and CDR2 YYREEE (reference sequence). CDR3 length: 15 residues. Here the CDR3 DNA reads TGTGCCAGCAGTACTGGACTAGCGCAAACAGATACGCAGTATTTT. As protein: CASSTGLAQTDTQYF.